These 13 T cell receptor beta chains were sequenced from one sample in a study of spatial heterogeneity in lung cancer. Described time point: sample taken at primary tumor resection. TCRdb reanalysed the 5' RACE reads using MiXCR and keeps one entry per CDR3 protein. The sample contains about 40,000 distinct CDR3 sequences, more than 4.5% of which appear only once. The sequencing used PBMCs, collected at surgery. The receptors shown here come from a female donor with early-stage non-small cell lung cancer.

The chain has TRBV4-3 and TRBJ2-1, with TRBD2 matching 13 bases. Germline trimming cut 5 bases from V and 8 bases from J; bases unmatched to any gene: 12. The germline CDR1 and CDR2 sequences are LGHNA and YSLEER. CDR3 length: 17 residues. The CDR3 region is CASSYRLAGGSGYEQFF. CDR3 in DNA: TGCGCCAGCAGCTACAGACTAGCGGGGGGCTCGGGCTATGAGCAGTTCTTC.

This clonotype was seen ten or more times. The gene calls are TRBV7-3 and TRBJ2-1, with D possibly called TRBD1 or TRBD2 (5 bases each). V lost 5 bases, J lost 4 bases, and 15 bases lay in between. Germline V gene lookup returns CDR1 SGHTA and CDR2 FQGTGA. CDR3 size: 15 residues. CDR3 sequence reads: CASSRSEGRYNEQFF. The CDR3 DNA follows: TGTGCCAGCAGCCGCTCCGAGGGGCGGTACAATGAGCAGTTCTTC.

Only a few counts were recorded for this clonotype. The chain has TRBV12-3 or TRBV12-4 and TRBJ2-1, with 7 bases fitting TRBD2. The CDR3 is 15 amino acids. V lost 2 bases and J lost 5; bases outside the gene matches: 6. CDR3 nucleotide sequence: TGTGCCAGCAGTTTATCATTCGGGGGGAACAATGAGCAGTTCTTC. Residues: CASSLSFGGNNEQFF.

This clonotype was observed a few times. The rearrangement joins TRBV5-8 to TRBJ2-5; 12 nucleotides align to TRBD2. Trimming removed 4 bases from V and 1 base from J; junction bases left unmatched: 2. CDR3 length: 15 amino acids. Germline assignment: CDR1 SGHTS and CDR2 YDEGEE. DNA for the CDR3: TGTGCCAGCAGCCCGGGACTAGCGGGCCAAGAGACCCAGTACTTC. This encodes CASSPGLAGQETQYF.

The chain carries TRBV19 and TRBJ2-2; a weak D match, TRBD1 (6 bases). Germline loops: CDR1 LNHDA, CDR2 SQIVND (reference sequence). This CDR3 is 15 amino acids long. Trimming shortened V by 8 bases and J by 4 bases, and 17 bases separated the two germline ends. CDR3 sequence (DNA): TGTGCCAGTTCTCGAAACAGGGATGTCACCGGGGAGCTGTTTTTT. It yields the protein CASSRNRDVTGELFF.

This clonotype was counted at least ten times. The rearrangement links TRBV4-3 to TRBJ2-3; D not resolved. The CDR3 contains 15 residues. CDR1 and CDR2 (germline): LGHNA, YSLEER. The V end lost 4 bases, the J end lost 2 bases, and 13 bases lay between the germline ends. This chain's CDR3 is CASSLLRGNTDTQYF. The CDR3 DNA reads TGCGCCAGCAGCCTCCTCCGTGGAAACACAGATACGCAGTATTTT.

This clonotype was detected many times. This chain's CDR3 is CASNGQDYGYTF. In nucleotides, the CDR3 is TGTGCCAGCAACGGGCAGGACTATGGCTACACCTTC. The rearrangement joins TRBV12-3 or TRBV12-4 to TRBJ1-2; D uncertain. The CDR3 runs 12 residues. V shed 7 bases and J shed 3 bases, with 9 bases lying between them.

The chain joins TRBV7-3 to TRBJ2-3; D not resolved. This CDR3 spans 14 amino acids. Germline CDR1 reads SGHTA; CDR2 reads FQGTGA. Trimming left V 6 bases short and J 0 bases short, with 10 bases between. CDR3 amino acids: CASSQESSTDTQYF. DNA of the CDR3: TGTGCCAGCAGTCAGGAGTCTAGCACAGATACGCAGTATTTT.

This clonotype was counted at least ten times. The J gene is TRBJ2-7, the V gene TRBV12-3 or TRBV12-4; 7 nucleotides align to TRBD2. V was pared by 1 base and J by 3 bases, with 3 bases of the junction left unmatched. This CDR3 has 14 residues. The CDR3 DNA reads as TGTGCCAGCAGTTTAGATCGGGGGGACTACGAGCAGTACTTC. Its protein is CASSLDRGDYEQYF.

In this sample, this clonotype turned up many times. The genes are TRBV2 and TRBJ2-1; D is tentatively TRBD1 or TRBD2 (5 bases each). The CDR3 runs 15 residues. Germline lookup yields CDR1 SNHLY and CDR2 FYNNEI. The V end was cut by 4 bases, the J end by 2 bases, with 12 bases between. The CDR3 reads CASSATGPAYNEQFF. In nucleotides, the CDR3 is TGTGCCAGCAGTGCTACGGGGCCGGCCTACAATGAGCAGTTCTTC.

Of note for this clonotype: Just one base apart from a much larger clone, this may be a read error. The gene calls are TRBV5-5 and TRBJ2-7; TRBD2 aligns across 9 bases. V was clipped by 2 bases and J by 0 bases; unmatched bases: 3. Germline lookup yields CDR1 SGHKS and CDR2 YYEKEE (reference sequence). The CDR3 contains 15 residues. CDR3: CASSFRTSVSYEQYF. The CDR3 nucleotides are TGTGCCAGCAGCTTCAGGACTAGCGTCTCCTACGAGCAGTACTTC.

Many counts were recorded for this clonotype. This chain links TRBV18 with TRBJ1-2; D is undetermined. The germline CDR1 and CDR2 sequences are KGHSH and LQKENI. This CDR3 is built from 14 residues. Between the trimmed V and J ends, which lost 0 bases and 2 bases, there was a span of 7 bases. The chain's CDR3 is CASSPPNSNYGYTF. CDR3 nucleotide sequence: TGTGCCAGCTCACCACCAAACAGCAACTATGGCTACACCTTC.

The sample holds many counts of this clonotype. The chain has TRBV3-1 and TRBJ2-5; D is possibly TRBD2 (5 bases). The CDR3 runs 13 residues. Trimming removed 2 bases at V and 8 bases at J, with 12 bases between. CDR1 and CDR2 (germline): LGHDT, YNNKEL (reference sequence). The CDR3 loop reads CASSQNGVETQYF. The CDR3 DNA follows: TGTGCCAGCAGCCAAAACGGGGTAGAAACCCAGTACTTC.